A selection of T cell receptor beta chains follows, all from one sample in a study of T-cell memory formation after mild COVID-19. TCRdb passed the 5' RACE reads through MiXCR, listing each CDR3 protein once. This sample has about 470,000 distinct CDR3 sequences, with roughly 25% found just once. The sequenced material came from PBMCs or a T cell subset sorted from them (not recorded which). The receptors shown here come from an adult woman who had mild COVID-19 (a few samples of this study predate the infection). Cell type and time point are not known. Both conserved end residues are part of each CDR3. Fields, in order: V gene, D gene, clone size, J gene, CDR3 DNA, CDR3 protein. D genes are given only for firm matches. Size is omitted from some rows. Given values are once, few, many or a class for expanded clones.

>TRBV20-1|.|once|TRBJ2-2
TGCAGTGCTAGAGATGAGCGGAAACCGAACACCGGGGAGCTGTTTTTT
CSARDERKPNTGELFF
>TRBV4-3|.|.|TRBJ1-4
TGCGCCAGCAGCCAAGCTCCAGCGAGGGTTCTTAATGAAAAACTGTTTTTT
CASSQAPARVLNEKLFF
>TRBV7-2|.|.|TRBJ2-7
TGTGCCAGCAGCTTTGCCGACACCTACTCCTACGAGCAGTACTTC
CASSFADTYSYEQYF
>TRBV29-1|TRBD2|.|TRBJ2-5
TGCAGCACACGGACTAGCGAGAAGACCCAGTACTTC
CSTRTSEKTQYF
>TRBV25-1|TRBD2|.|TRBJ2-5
TGTGCCAGCATCTCTAGCGGGGGGCCCTCCGGGACCCAGTACTTC
CASISSGGPSGTQYF
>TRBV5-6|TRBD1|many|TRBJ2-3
TGTGCCAGCAGCCTATTTCGGACTGAGGGACAGCCATTGGATACGCAGTATTTT
CASSLFRTEGQPLDTQYF
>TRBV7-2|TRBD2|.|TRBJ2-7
TGTGCCAGCAGCTATCGGGGGGGTTCGAGCTCCTACGAGCAGTACTTC
CASSYRGGSSSYEQYF
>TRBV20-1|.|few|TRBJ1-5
TGCAGTGCTAGTCTGGGGGCAGGTCAGCCCCAGCATTTT
CSASLGAGQPQHF
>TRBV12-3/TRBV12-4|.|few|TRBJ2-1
TGTGCCAGCAGGACACTCGGACAGCAGTTCTTC
CASRTLGQQFF
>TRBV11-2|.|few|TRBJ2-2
TGTGCCAGCAGCTTAGATCGGTTCGGGGCGAACACCGGGGAGCTGTTTTTT
CASSLDRFGANTGELFF
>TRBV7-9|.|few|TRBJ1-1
TGTGCCAGCAGCCCGATCCAACCGAACACTGAAGCTTTCTTT
CASSPIQPNTEAFF
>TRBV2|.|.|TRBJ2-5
TGTGCCAGCAGGGGCCTGGGACTCGGAGAGACCCAGTACTTC
CASRGLGLGETQYF
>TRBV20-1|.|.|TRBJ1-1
TGCAGTGCTAGAGATCGTGGGGCAGGGGACACTGAAGCTTTCTTT
CSARDRGAGDTEAFF
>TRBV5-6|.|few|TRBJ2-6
TGTGCCAGCAGCTTTGGACAAGTCTCTGGGGCCAACGTCCTGACTTTC
CASSFGQVSGANVLTF
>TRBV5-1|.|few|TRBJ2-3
TGCGCCAGCAGATGGAGGTGGGAACATACAGATACGCAGTATTTT
CASRWRWEHTDTQYF
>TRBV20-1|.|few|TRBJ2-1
TGCAGTGCCAGCCTGGGGCTGCCGCAGTTCTTC
CSASLGLPQFF
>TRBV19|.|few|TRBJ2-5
TGTGCCAGTAGTGTGAGCCGTTTAGTTTACCTTTCCAGGGAGGAAGAGACCCAGTACTTC
CASSVSRLVYLSREEETQYF
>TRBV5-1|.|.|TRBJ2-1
TGCGCCAGCAGCTTGTTGGAGGGTAGCTCCTACAATGAGCAGTTCTTC
CASSLLEGSSYNEQFF
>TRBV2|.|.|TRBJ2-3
TGTGCCAGCAGTGAACCTCTGGATACGCAGTATTTT
CASSEPLDTQYF
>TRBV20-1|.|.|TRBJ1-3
TGCAGTGCCACTCAGACAGGATCAGGAAACACCATATATTTT
CSATQTGSGNTIYF
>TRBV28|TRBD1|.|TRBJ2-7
TGTGCCAGCAGTGTTTCAAAGCACAGGGGAGTTTACGAGCAGTACTTC
CASSVSKHRGVYEQYF
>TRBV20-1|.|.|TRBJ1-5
TGCAGTGCTAGAAGGACCTTTAATCAGCCCCAGCATTTT
CSARRTFNQPQHF
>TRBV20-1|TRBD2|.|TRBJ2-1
TGCAGTGCTAGCGCATTAGCGGGAGGGAAGCAGTTCTTC
CSASALAGGKQFF
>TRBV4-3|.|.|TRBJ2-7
TGCGCCAGCAGCCAAGATGGGCCAGGGGTTGACTACGAGCAGTACTTC
CASSQDGPGVDYEQYF
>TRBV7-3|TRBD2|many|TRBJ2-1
TGTGCCAGCAGCTTTGGACTAGCGGACAATGAGCAGTTCTTC
CASSFGLADNEQFF
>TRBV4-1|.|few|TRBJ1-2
TGCGCCAGCAGCCCGCCCACGGGGAACGGAGGCTACACCTTC
CASSPPTGNGGYTF
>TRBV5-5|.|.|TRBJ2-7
TGTGCCAGCAGCTCTGTACTGGCCGACGAGCAGTACTTC
CASSSVLADEQYF
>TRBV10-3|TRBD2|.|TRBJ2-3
TGTGCCATCAGTGTCGGCGGGAGGCCCGCTAACACAGATACGCAGTATTTT
CAISVGGRPANTDTQYF
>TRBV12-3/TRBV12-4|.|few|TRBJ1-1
TGTGCCAGCGGAATACCCGGGACCCCGGACACTGAAGCTTTCTTT
CASGIPGTPDTEAFF
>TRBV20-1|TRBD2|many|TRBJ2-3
TGCAGTGCTAGAATCTCGGGAGGGAGTTCAGGGATCAAAGATACGCAGTATTTT
CSARISGGSSGIKDTQYF
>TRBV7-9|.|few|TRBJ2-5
TGTGCCAGCAGCGGGAGGACAGCAGAGACCCAGTACTTC
CASSGRTAETQYF
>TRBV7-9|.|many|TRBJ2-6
TGTGCCAGCAGCCAGAGACAGGTCCTCTACTCTGGGGCCAACGTCCTGACTTTC
CASSQRQVLYSGANVLTF
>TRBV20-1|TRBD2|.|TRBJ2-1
TGCAGTGCTAGCGGGACTAGCAGCGACAATGAGCAGTTCTTC
CSASGTSSDNEQFF
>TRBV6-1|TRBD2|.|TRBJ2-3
TGTGCCAGCAGCCAGCTCCCGGGGGGGCCAGATACGCAGTATTTT
CASSQLPGGPDTQYF
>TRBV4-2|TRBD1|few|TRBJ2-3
TGTGCCAGCAGCCACGAAGGACAGGGAGGATCCCTCCGGGCCACAGATACGCAGTATTTT
CASSHEGQGGSLRATDTQYF
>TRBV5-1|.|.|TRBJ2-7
TGCGCCAGCAGCCCGACTGGGGCCTCCTACGAGCAGTACTTC
CASSPTGASYEQYF
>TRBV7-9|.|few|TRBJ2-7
TGTGCCAGCAGCGCATCAGGGGGGGACTACGAGCAGTACTTC
CASSASGGDYEQYF
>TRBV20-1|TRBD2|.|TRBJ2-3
TGCAGTGCTAGGAGGGGGAGCGGGAGTAGGACAGATACGCAGTATTTT
CSARRGSGSRTDTQYF
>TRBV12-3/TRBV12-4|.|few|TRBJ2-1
TGTGCCAGCCTAGGGACTGATAGGGGGTACAATGAGCAGTTCTTC
CASLGTDRGYNEQFF
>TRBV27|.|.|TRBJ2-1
TGTGCCAGCAGTAGTCGCGGACTGGCATACAATGAGCAGTTCTTC
CASSSRGLAYNEQFF
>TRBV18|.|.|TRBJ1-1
TGTGCCAGCTCACCAATGCAGGGGAGATCGAGGGCTTTCTTT
CASSPMQGRSRAFF
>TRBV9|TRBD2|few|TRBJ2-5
TGTGCCAGCAGCCCTAGCGGGGGGAGCCAAGAGACCCAGTACTTC
CASSPSGGSQETQYF
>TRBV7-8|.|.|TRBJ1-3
TGTGCCAGCAGCTTGACACCGGGATCTGGAAACACCATATATTTT
CASSLTPGSGNTIYF
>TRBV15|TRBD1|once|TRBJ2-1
TGTGCCACAAGCGCGAGAGGGTCAGGGGGTCTTTACAATGAGCAGTTCTTC
CATSARGSGGLYNEQFF
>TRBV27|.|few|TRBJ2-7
TGTGCCAGCAGTCCCGGAGCGTGGGGGGACACCGAGCAGTACTTC
CASSPGAWGDTEQYF
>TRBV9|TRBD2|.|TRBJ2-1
TGTGCCAGCAGCGTAGGAGCGGGGGGTTTCGATGAGCAGTTCTTC
CASSVGAGGFDEQFF
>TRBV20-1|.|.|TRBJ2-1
TGCAGTGCTAGTCTTGAGGGGGACCTCGCCTACAATGAGCAGTTCTTC
CSASLEGDLAYNEQFF
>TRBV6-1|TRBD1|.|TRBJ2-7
TGTGCCAGCAGTGGGGGACAGGGAGGCTACGAGCAGTACTTC
CASSGGQGGYEQYF
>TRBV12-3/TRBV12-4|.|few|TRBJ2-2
TGTGCCAGCAGGACCGCCGGGGAGCTGTTTTTT
CASRTAGELFF
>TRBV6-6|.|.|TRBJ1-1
TGTGCCAGCAGTTGGCCAGGGAGTATGACTGAAGCTTTCTTT
CASSWPGSMTEAFF
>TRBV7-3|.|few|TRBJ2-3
TGTGCCAGCAGCCCCGGGGCCCCAGGGTCTCGCACAGATACGCAGTATTTT
CASSPGAPGSRTDTQYF
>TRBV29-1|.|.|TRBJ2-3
TGCAGCGTATGGACACGAGGATACACAGATACGCAGTATTTT
CSVWTRGYTDTQYF
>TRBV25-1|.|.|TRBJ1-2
TGTGCCAGCAGTGACGGACTCCTGAACAGCGGCTACACCTTC
CASSDGLLNSGYTF
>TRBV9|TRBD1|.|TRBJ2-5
TGTGCCAGCAGCGCCGGGGACAGACAAGAGACCCAGTACTTC
CASSAGDRQETQYF
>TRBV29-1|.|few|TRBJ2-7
TGCAGCGTTGAAGGGCAGGCCTACGAGCAGTACTTC
CSVEGQAYEQYF
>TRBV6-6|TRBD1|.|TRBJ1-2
TGTGCCAGCACCGTGACAGGGTCCCTCTATGGCTACACCTTC
CASTVTGSLYGYTF
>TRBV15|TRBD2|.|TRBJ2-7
TGTGCCACTAGGTGGACTAGCGGGAGCCCCTACGAGCAGTACTTC
CATRWTSGSPYEQYF
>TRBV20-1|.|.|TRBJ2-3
TGCAGTGCTTCCGCCTACCCCGAGCGGCGCCGAAGCACAGATACGCAGTATTTT
CSASAYPERRRSTDTQYF